A selection of T cell receptor beta chains follows, all from one sample in a study of a mutant IDH1 vaccine in newly diagnosed glioma. Assay: immunoSEQ multiplex PCR; the TCRdb copy retains only in-frame clones and omits some. The data show 15,000 or so clones, about 80% seen once. The sequencing used PBMCs, collected from a glioma patient treated with radiotherapy, temozolomide or both. These receptors were obtained from a man aged 35 to 55 with glioma. Both conserved end residues are part of each CDR3. Each record gives: clone size, V gene, J gene, D gene, CDR3 DNA, CDR3 protein. A D gene is named only where the DNA matches it firmly. Some rows mark clone size as missing; the rest say once, few, many or name a class of expanded clone.

.	TRBV29-1	TRBJ2-1	.	TGCAGCGTAGGGGACGGTAACAATGAGCAGTTCTTC	CSVGDGNNEQFF
.	TRBV7-2	TRBJ2-1	TRBD2	TGTGCCAGCAGCTTACAAGCGGGAGGGCCCCCCTACAATGAGCAGTTCTTC	CASSLQAGGPPYNEQFF
few	TRBV6-4	TRBJ2-1	.	TGTGCCAGCAGTCCCGGACGAGACAATGAGCAGTTCTTC	CASSPGRDNEQFF
.	TRBV5-1	TRBJ2-1	.	TGCGCCAGCACTCCCGGCATGGGAGATGAGCAGTTCTTC	CASTPGMGDEQFF
.	TRBV7-2	TRBJ1-1	.	TGTGCCAGCAGCTTAATAATGGGACGCACTGAAGCTTTCTTT	CASSLIMGRTEAFF
.	TRBV10-1	TRBJ2-1	TRBD2	TGCGCCAGCAAGGGACTAGAAAGGGGTGAGCAGTTCTTC	CASKGLERGEQFF
.	TRBV7-2	TRBJ2-1	.	TGTGCCAGCAGCTTAGCGGGGGCTAGCCGGGAGCAGTTCTTC	CASSLAGASREQFF
.	TRBV7-6	TRBJ1-5	.	TGTGCCAGCAGCTTAGAACAGGGCTTCAATCAGCCCCAGCATTTT	CASSLEQGFNQPQHF
.	TRBV18	TRBJ1-1	.	TGTGCCAGCTCCGGGGTGAACACTGAAGCTTTCTTT	CASSGVNTEAFF
.	TRBV7-2	TRBJ1-1	.	TGTGCCAGCAGCCCCGGATGGTTCACTGAAGCTTTCTTT	CASSPGWFTEAFF
.	TRBV7-9	TRBJ2-5	.	TGTGCCAGCAGCCCTCATGGGTCCCCGGAGACCCAGTACTTC	CASSPHGSPETQYF
.	TRBV5-1	TRBJ2-2	.	TGCGCCAGCAGCTTGGATACCGGAAACACCGGGGAGCTGTTTTTT	CASSLDTGNTGELFF
.	TRBV5-1	TRBJ2-7	.	TGCGCCAGCAGCTTGGAGGTCAGGGGCATCGGCGAGCAGTACTTC	CASSLEVRGIGEQYF
.	TRBV7-6	TRBJ2-3	TRBD2	TGTGCCAGCAGCTGGCCGGGGGGGGTAAGAGCAGATACGCAGTATTTT	CASSWPGGVRADTQYF
few	TRBV14	TRBJ2-1	TRBD2	TGTGCCAGCAGCCAGCAAGCAGCGGGAGGAGATGAGCAGTTCTTC	CASSQQAAGGDEQFF
.	TRBV6-5	TRBJ2-5	TRBD1	TGTGCCAGCAGGGGTCCGGGACAGCAAAAAGAGACCCAGTACTTC	CASRGPGQQKETQYF
once	TRBV27	TRBJ2-1	.	TGTGCCAGCGCCATGGGGGATGAGCAGTTCTTC	CASAMGDEQFF
.	TRBV5-6	TRBJ2-1	.	TGTGCCAGCAGCTTGGGTCCTACCTCGAATGAGCAGTTCTTC	CASSLGPTSNEQFF
.	TRBV29-1	TRBJ1-4	TRBD1	TGCAGCGGACTACGGCGACAGGGGGAAATGTTTTTT	CSGLRRQGEMFF
few	TRBV18	TRBJ1-1	.	TGTGCCAGCTCACCGGGGGGGGCGGTGATGGGGACTGAAGCTTTCTTT	CASSPGGAVMGTEAFF
.	TRBV2	TRBJ2-2	.	TGTGCCAGCAGAGGAAGTACAGGGATCGGGGAGCTGTTTTTT	CASRGSTGIGELFF
.	TRBV5-1	TRBJ1-2	TRBD1	TGCGCCAGCAGCTTTCCCGCGGGACAGGGAGGCTATGGCTACACCTTC	CASSFPAGQGGYGYTF
.	TRBV6-5	TRBJ1-2	.	TGTGCCAGCAGTCCCCCTGGGGGGCATGGCTACACCTTC	CASSPPGGHGYTF
.	TRBV19	TRBJ2-1	.	TGTGCCAGTAGTATAGATAAGAGTAGTGAGCAGTTCTTC	CASSIDKSSEQFF
.	TRBV2	TRBJ2-7	.	TGTGCCAGCAGTGAAAGGGCGGGTCCATCCTACGAGCAGTACTTC	CASSERAGPSYEQYF
few	TRBV7-6	TRBJ2-1	TRBD2	TGTGCCAGCAGCTTAATCCCCGGGACTAGCGGATACAATGAGCAGTTCTTC	CASSLIPGTSGYNEQFF
.	TRBV6-6	TRBJ1-6	.	TGTGCCAGCAGTTACTCTGGACAGAGTAATTCACCCCTCCACTTT	CASSYSGQSNSPLHF
.	TRBV18	TRBJ2-5	TRBD2	TGTGCCAGCTCGCCCCTAGCGGGCCCCCCAACGGGAGAGACCCAGTACTTC	CASSPLAGPPTGETQYF
.	TRBV5-4	TRBJ2-2	.	TGTGCCAGCAGCTTGGGGGCAGGTCCTGCCGGGGAGCTGTTTTTT	CASSLGAGPAGELFF
few	TRBV11-3	TRBJ1-1	.	TGTGCCAGCAGTCCGGGACCTTTGAACACTGAAGCTTTCTTT	CASSPGPLNTEAFF
.	TRBV5-1	TRBJ1-4	TRBD1	TGCGCCAGCAGCTTGGCCTCGGGGACAGGGGTCAATTCTAATGAAAAACTGTTTTTT	CASSLASGTGVNSNEKLFF
.	TRBV13	TRBJ2-1	TRBD2	TGTGCCAGCATCGGGCGGGAGGGCCCCTACAATGAGCAGTTCTTC	CASIGREGPYNEQFF
.	TRBV2	TRBJ2-2	.	TGTGCCAGCGCTTTTTTGGGGGGAGCCACCGGGGAGCTGTTTTTT	CASAFLGGATGELFF
.	TRBV5-4	TRBJ1-2	.	TGTGCCAGCAGCCCGGTCCAGGGAGACTATGGCTACACCTTC	CASSPVQGDYGYTF
.	TRBV29-1	TRBJ2-5	TRBD1	TGCAGCGTTGATAAAGGACAGGGGTCAAAGACCCAGTACTTC	CSVDKGQGSKTQYF
.	TRBV7-6	TRBJ2-5	TRBD1	TGTGCCAGCAGCCCACCCTCGGACAGGGGGGCCCAGTACTTC	CASSPPSDRGAQYF
.	TRBV2	TRBJ2-1	TRBD1	TGTGCCAGCAGTGAATTGGGGACAGGGATTCTGTTCTTC	CASSELGTGILFF
.	TRBV27	TRBJ2-7	.	TGTGCCAGCGCCTACGGACGGGGTTCCTACGAGCAGTACTTC	CASAYGRGSYEQYF
.	TRBV19	TRBJ2-4	TRBD1	TGTGCCAGTAGTAACTCGGGACAGGGGGTGGTCAAAAACATTCAGTACTTC	CASSNSGQGVVKNIQYF